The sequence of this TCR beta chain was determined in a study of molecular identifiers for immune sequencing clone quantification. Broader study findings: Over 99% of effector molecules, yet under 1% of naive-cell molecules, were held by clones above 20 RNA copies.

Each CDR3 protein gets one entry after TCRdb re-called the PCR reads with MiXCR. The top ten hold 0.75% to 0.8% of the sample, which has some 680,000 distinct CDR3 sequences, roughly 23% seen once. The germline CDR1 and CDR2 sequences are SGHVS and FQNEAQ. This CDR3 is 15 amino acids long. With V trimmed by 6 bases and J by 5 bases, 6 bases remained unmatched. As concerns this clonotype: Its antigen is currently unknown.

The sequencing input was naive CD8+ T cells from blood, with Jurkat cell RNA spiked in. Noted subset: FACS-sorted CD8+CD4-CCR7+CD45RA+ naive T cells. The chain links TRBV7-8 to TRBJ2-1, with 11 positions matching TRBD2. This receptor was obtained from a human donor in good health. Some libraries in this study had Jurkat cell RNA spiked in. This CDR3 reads CASRATSGANNEQFF. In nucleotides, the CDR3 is TGTGCCAGCAGAGCGACTAGCGGGGCTAACAATGAGCAGTTCTTC.